This entry lists 30 T cell receptor beta chains sequenced from one sample in a study of T-cell memory formation after mild COVID-19. TCRdb reprocessed the 5' RACE reads with MiXCR, giving one entry per CDR3 protein. Of about 350,000 distinct CDR3 sequences in the sample, roughly 15% were seen once. The material sequenced was PBMCs or a T cell subset sorted from them (not recorded which). The receptors shown here come from a man aged 18 to 29 who had mild COVID-19 (a few samples of this study predate the infection). Cell type and time point are not known.

This clonotype has more than one count but fewer than ten. The chain uses TRBV11-2 and TRBJ2-1, with 10 nucleotides matching TRBD2. CDR3 length equals 15 residues. Germline CDR1 reads SGHAT; CDR2 reads FQNNGV. The J segment lost 4 bases and the V segment lost 7 bases, leaving 7 bases of the junction unmatched. CDR3 amino acids: CASTRAGGQYNEQFF. CDR3 DNA sequence: TGTGCCAGCACCAGAGCGGGGGGGCAGTACAATGAGCAGTTCTTC. Complete variable domain (other parts from reference TRBV11-2 and TRBJ2-1): EAGVAQSPRYKIIEKRQSVAFWCNPISGHATLYWYQQILGQGPKLLIQFQNNGVVDDSQLPKDRFSAERLKGVDSTLKIQPAKLEDSAVYLCASTRAGGQYNEQFFGPGTRLTVL.

CDR3 in DNA: TGTGCCAGCAGGAGCGGGGGGGATACTTCCGAGCAGTACGTC. This sequence encodes CASRSGGDTSEQYV. This chain joins TRBV6-2 or TRBV6-3 and TRBJ2-7; 10 positions agree with TRBD2. CDR1 is MNHEY, CDR2 SVGEGT, per germline. CDR3 size: 14 residues. The V gene end was trimmed by 6 bases and the J gene end by 6 bases; junction bases not matched to a gene: 8.

This clonotype has more than one count but fewer than ten. The V call is TRBV15, the J call TRBJ1-5; D is uncertain. Germline V gene sequence: CDR1 LNHNV, CDR2 YYDKDF (reference sequence). This CDR3 is built from 14 residues. Trimming removed 0 bases at V and 7 bases at J, with 10 bases between. The DNA for the CDR3 is TGTGCCACCAGCAGAGATGCGGTATCCCAGCCCCAGCATTTT. Translated: CATSRDAVSQPQHF.

This sequence joins TRBV5-1 and TRBJ2-1, with 9 bases that match TRBD2. In germline, CDR1 is SGHRS, CDR2 YFSETQ. J was trimmed by 4 bases and V by 4 bases; bases with no gene match: 15. The CDR3 is made up of 18 amino acids. The CDR3, as DNA: TGCGCCAGCAGCCGTTCGGGAGCGGGGGGAGAACCTTACAATGAGCAGTTCTTC. Its protein is CASSRSGAGGEPYNEQFF.

The chain links TRBV4-2 to TRBJ1-6; possibly TRBD1 for D (6 bases). V was trimmed by 4 bases and J by 7 bases, leaving 11 bases between them. This CDR3 is built from 14 residues. CDR1 is LGHNA, CDR2 YNFKEQ, per germline. CDR3 nucleotides: TGTGCCAGCAGCCGGGGGCGATCGAATTCACCCCTCCACTTT. Residues: CASSRGRSNSPLHF.

This clonotype was observed many times. The chain is built from TRBV29-1 and TRBJ2-6; D assignment may be TRBD1 or TRBD2 (5 bases each). The ends were cut back, 7 bases at V and 4 bases at J, with 14 bases in the middle. Per the germline V gene, CDR1 is SQVTM and CDR2 is ANQGSEA. The CDR3 runs 14 residues. CDR3 nucleotides: TGCAGCGCCGCCCAGGGAGCCGGGGCCAACGTCCTGACTTTC. This gives the protein CSAAQGAGANVLTF.

This clonotype was seen a handful of times. The chain joins TRBV7-2 to TRBJ2-1; tentative D call: TRBD1 (5 bases). Germline lookup yields CDR1 SGHTA and CDR2 FQGNSA. This CDR3 contains 12 residues. V was pared by 4 bases and J by 11 bases, with 12 bases between. The CDR3 reads CASSSTVAKQFF. As DNA, the CDR3 is TGTGCCAGCAGCTCGACAGTGGCAAAGCAGTTCTTC.

The CDR3 loop is CSARATTTGYF. The CDR3 region has the DNA TGCAGTGCTAGAGCCACGACCACTGGGTACTTC. This chain links TRBV20-1 with TRBJ2-4; D not resolved. Looked up from germline, CDR1 is DFQATT and CDR2 is SNEGSKA (reference sequence). The V gene lost 1 base and the J gene lost 15 bases, with 13 bases spanning the gap. The CDR3 has 11 residues.

The CDR3 coding sequence is TGTGCCAGCAGCGACCGGGACAGGTCGTACGAGCAGTACTTC. It is translated as CASSDRDRSYEQYF. This chain joins TRBV12-3 or TRBV12-4 and TRBJ2-7; 8 nucleotides align to TRBD1. V gave up 6 bases and J gave up 4 bases; unmatched junction bases: 8. CDR3 length: 14 residues.

The gene calls are TRBV6-5 and TRBJ2-7, with 9 bases fitting TRBD1. J was trimmed by 2 bases and V by 11 bases; bases with no gene match: 16. The CDR3 length is 16 residues. Germline values: CDR1 MNHEY, CDR2 SVGAGI. CDR3 nucleotide sequence: TGTGCCGGATTTCCACCGGGACAGGGTTTCCCCTACGAGCAGTACGTC. Protein product: CAGFPPGQGFPYEQYV.

This clonotype showed up just a few times. J is TRBJ1-1 and V is TRBV9, with TRBD1 identical over 9 bases. The CDR3 has 15 amino acids. V dropped 4 bases and J dropped 8; count of bases not matched to a gene: 12. CDR1 is SGDLS, CDR2 YYNGEE, per germline. The CDR3 sequence is CASSPTGTGTYEAFF. The CDR3 coding sequence is TGTGCCAGCAGCCCCACCGGGACAGGGACGTACGAAGCTTTCTTT.

This rearrangement joins TRBV20-1 to TRBJ1-2; weak D call: TRBD1 (5 bases). The V end was cut by 3 bases, the J end by 0 bases, with 11 bases between. Germline V gene lookup returns CDR1 DFQATT and CDR2 SNEGSKA (reference sequence). The CDR3 is made up of 14 amino acids. The CDR3 region is CSASLGVTNYGYTF. The CDR3 DNA is TGCAGTGCTAGTCTGGGGGTAACTAACTATGGCTACACCTTC.

The chain couples TRBV7-2 to TRBJ2-4; possibly TRBD2 for D (5 bases). The CDR3 loop spans 15 amino acids. The germline V and J ends were trimmed by 4 bases and 2 bases, with 12 bases remaining between them. Germline lookup yields CDR1 SGHTA and CDR2 FQGNSA. The CDR3 coding sequence is TGTGCCAGCAGCTCTAGCCGAGGGACCAAAAACATTCAGTACTTC. This codes for CASSSSRGTKNIQYF.

This chain uses TRBV6-2 or TRBV6-3 with TRBJ2-6; D gene uncertain. CDR1 and CDR2 from the germline V gene are MNHEY and SVGEGT. The CDR3 extends over 14 amino acids. The ends were cut back, 5 bases at V and 0 bases at J, with 5 bases in the middle. The CDR3 DNA reads as TGTGCCAGCAGTGAGATCTCTGGGGCCAACGTCCTGACTTTC. This gives the protein CASSEISGANVLTF.

This clonotype was counted between two and nine times. The V gene is TRBV7-9, the J gene TRBJ1-1; D remains unclear. CDR3 length: 15 amino acids. The V end lost 5 bases, the J end lost 1 base, and 14 bases lay between the germline ends. Germline V gene sequence: CDR1 SEHNR, CDR2 FQNEAQ (reference sequence). The CDR3 DNA reads TGTGCCAGCAGCCCAAGACACGGCGAGAACACTGAAGCTTTCTTT. It yields the protein CASSPRHGENTEAFF.

This clonotype appeared a few times. The genes are TRBV5-1 and TRBJ2-4; a possible D gene is TRBD2 (6 bases). V was cut by 0 bases and J by 1 base, with 17 bases left in between. Germline V gene lookup returns CDR1 SGHRS and CDR2 YFSETQ. CDR3 length: 18 amino acids. CDR3 amino acids: CASSLGLWDLGAKNIQYF. The CDR3 bases are TGCGCCAGCAGCTTGGGGCTCTGGGACTTAGGGGCCAAAAACATTCAGTACTTC. The variable domain in full, completed from reference TRBV5-1 and TRBJ2-4, reads KAGVTQTPRYLIKTRGQQVTLSCSPISGHRSVSWYQQTPGQGLQFLFEYFSETQRNKGNFPGRFSGRQFSNSRSEMNVSTLELGDSALYLCASSLGLWDLGAKNIQYFGAGTRLSVL.

This clonotype appeared many times. The chain is built from TRBV28 and TRBJ2-7, with D uncertain. Germline V gene lookup returns CDR1 MDHEN and CDR2 SYDVKM. The CDR3 is made up of 14 amino acids. V gave up 2 bases and J gave up 0 bases, with 8 bases separating them. The CDR3 protein is CASSLRRSSYEQYF. DNA of the CDR3: TGTGCCAGCAGTTTACGACGGAGCTCCTACGAGCAGTACTTC. Together with reference TRBV28 and TRBJ2-7, the CDR3 gives the full variable domain: DVKVTQSSRYLVKRTGEKVFLECVQDMDHENMFWYRQDPGLGLRLIYFSYDVKMKEKGDIPEGYSVSREKKERFSLILESASTNQTSMYLCASSLRRSSYEQYFGPGTRLTVT.

This clonotype was seen more than once but under ten times. The CDR3 loop is CIMPTANYGYTF. In DNA, the CDR3 is TGCATTATGCCGACAGCTAACTATGGCTACACCTTC. The chain couples TRBV20-1 to TRBJ1-2, with TRBD1 as a possible D gene (5 bases). The CDR3 has 12 residues. Per germline, CDR1 DFQATT and CDR2 SNEGSKA (reference sequence).

This clonotype was counted a few times. The chain's CDR3 is CASSFSAGYEQYF. The CDR3 nucleotides read TGTGCCAGCAGTTTCTCAGCAGGGTACGAGCAGTACTTC. V is TRBV12-3 or TRBV12-4 and J is TRBJ2-7; a weak D match, TRBD1 (5 bases). V lost 3 bases and J lost 4, with 10 bases in between. The CDR3 length is 13 residues.

The rearrangement uses TRBV6-2 or TRBV6-3 and TRBJ2-7, with 9 bases identical to TRBD2. This CDR3 is 14 amino acids long. CDR1 and CDR2 from the germline V gene are MNHEY and SVGEGT. With 4 bases clipped from V and 6 bases from J, the junction kept 7 bases outside the gene matches. The CDR3 DNA reads TGTGCCAGCAGTTCTAGCGGGGCAACGGGCGAGCAGTACGTC. Translated, it gives CASSSSGATGEQYV.

This clonotype was detected many times. The chain combines TRBV5-1 with TRBJ1-1; no reliable D call. Germline V gene data show CDR1 as SGHRS and CDR2 as YFSETQ. The CDR3 covers 15 residues. V shed 0 bases and J shed 3 bases, with 12 bases lying between them. CDR3 protein: CASSLDGPRDTEAFF. The CDR3 coding sequence is TGCGCCAGCAGCTTGGATGGGCCGAGGGACACTGAAGCTTTCTTT.

This clonotype was seen a handful of times. The CDR3 region has the DNA TGCAGTGCTAGGGGGGGGGCAGACTCTGGAAACACCATATATTTT. It yields the protein CSARGGADSGNTIYF. The V gene is TRBV20-1, the J gene TRBJ1-3, with D maybe TRBD1 (6 bases). Trimming stripped 3 bases from V and 0 bases from J, with 12 bases between. Per germline, CDR1 DFQATT and CDR2 SNEGSKA (reference sequence). The CDR3 loop spans 15 amino acids.

The chain links TRBV28 to TRBJ2-5, with TRBD2 as a possible D gene (7 bases). CDR3 length: 13 amino acids. V shed 6 bases and J shed 5 bases, with 13 bases lying between them. Germline V gene lookup returns CDR1 MDHEN and CDR2 SYDVKM. The DNA for the CDR3 is TGTGCCAGCAGACCACAGGGAGGGGAGACCCAGTACTTC. Its translation is CASRPQGGETQYF.

The chain is built from TRBV6-5 and TRBJ1-1, with D perhaps TRBD1 (6 bases). With 1 base removed from V and 3 bases from J, the gap between germline ends came to 12 bases. Germline-derived CDR1 and CDR2 are MNHEY and SVGAGI. The CDR3 length is 15 residues. This CDR3 is CASSYYREGDTEAFF. The CDR3 DNA is TGTGCCAGCAGTTACTACAGGGAAGGAGACACTGAAGCTTTCTTT.

A few counts support this clonotype. The CDR3 here is CASSPRTSGGTGELFF. Written as DNA, the CDR3 is TGTGCCAGCAGCCCTAGGACTAGCGGGGGAACCGGGGAGCTGTTTTTT. The rearrangement joins TRBV6-6 to TRBJ2-2, with 13 bases lining up with TRBD2. J was trimmed by 5 bases and V by 6 bases; bases with no gene match: 6. The CDR3 sequence is 16 residues long. CDR1 and CDR2 from the germline V gene are MNHNY and SVGAGI (reference sequence).

The sample holds many counts of this clonotype. V gene TRBV11-2 combines with J gene TRBJ1-1; D call uncertain. The germline V and J ends were trimmed by 1 base and 1 base, with 10 bases remaining between them. Germline loops: CDR1 SGHAT, CDR2 FQNNGV. The CDR3 runs to 15 residues. CDR3 nucleotide sequence: TGTGCCAGCAGCTTAGGTGGGTATCCGAACACTGAAGCTTTCTTT. It yields the protein CASSLGGYPNTEAFF. Complete variable domain (other parts from reference TRBV11-2 and TRBJ1-1): EAGVAQSPRYKIIEKRQSVAFWCNPISGHATLYWYQQILGQGPKLLIQFQNNGVVDDSQLPKDRFSAERLKGVDSTLKIQPAKLEDSAVYLCASSLGGYPNTEAFFGQGTRLTVV.

The CDR3 DNA reads as TGTGCCAGCAGTTTGCGGGTTCCGGCCCACGAGCAGTACTTC. It codes for CASSLRVPAHEQYF. The J gene is TRBJ2-7, the V gene TRBV6-2 or TRBV6-3; D may be TRBD2 (5 bases). The length of the CDR3 is 14 residues. Trimming removed 4 bases at V and 5 bases at J, with 15 bases between. Per the germline V gene, CDR1 is MNHEY and CDR2 is SVGEGT.

This sequence joins TRBV6-2 or TRBV6-3 and TRBJ2-7; possible D gene TRBD1, 6 bases. The V gene's germline CDR1 is MNHEY and CDR2 SVGEGT. The ends were cut back, 0 bases at V and 1 base at J, with 10 bases in the middle. The CDR3 has 15 residues. CDR3 protein: CASSYSMGASYEQYF. In nucleotides, the CDR3 is TGTGCCAGCAGTTACTCGATGGGGGCATCCTACGAGCAGTACTTC.

This chain joins TRBV20-1 and TRBJ1-5; possibly TRBD1 for D (5 bases). V lost 2 bases, J lost 6 bases, and 14 bases lay in between. The germline V gene encodes CDR1 DFQATT and CDR2 SNEGSKA (reference sequence). The CDR3 covers 14 residues. The CDR3 DNA sequence: TGCAGTGCTAGATACGGACACCCGGCTCAGCCCCAGCATTTT. Translated, it gives CSARYGHPAQPQHF.

The chain uses TRBV20-1 and TRBJ2-4; D unclear. CDR1 is DFQATT, CDR2 SNEGSKA, per germline (reference sequence). The CDR3 runs to 14 residues. Deletions cut 5 bases from V and 0 bases from J, with 11 bases between. CDR3 region: CSAALRLAKNIQYF. The DNA for the CDR3 is TGCAGTGCTGCCCTGAGGTTAGCCAAAAACATTCAGTACTTC.